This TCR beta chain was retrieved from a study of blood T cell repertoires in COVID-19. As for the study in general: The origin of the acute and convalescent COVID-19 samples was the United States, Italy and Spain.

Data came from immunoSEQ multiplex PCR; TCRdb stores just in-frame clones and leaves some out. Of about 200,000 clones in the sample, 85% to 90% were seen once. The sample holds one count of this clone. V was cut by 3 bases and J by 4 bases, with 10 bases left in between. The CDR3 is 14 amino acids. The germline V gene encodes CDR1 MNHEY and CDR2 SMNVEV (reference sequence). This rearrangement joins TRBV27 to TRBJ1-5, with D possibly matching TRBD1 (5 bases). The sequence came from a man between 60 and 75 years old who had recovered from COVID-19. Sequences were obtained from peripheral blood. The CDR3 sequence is CASSFQGQNQPQHF. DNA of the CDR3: TGTGCCAGCAGTTTCCAGGGTCAGAATCAGCCCCAGCATTTT.